These 30 T cell receptor beta chains were sequenced from one sample in a study of cytomegalovirus exposure and HLA in healthy donors. PCR primers comprised 60 Vbeta and 13 Jbeta primers. Assay used: immunoSEQ multiplex PCR; TCRdb lists only in-frame clones, some missing. The table shows around 130,000 clones, with 84% occurring only once. Source material: PBMCs. All receptors derive from a man aged 50 or older in good health and CMV-seronegative.

This clone has more than one count but fewer than ten. The gene calls are TRBV7-2 and TRBJ1-1; D remains unclear. There are 11 residues in the CDR3. Trimming cost V 6 bases and J 4 bases, with 6 bases left between them. In germline, CDR1 is SGHTA, CDR2 FQGNSA. CDR3 sequence (DNA): TGTGCCAGCAGTCTCCGCACTGAAGCTTTCTTT. This codes for CASSLRTEAFF.

V is TRBV5-6 and J is TRBJ1-6; perhaps TRBD1 as D (5 bases). CDR1 is SGHDT, CDR2 YYEEEE, per germline. V lost 0 bases, J lost 10 bases, and 11 bases lay in between. The CDR3 sequence is 14 residues long. The CDR3 nucleotides read TGTGCCAGCAGCTTGGAGCCAGGGTCCTCACCCCTCCACTTT. Translated, it gives CASSLEPGSSPLHF.

The V call is TRBV9, the J call TRBJ1-2; no clear D. The V gene lost 0 bases and the J gene lost 3 bases, with 9 bases spanning the gap. Germline lookup yields CDR1 SGDLS and CDR2 YYNGEE. There are 14 residues in the CDR3. The CDR3 DNA reads as TGTGCCAGCAGCGTAGCTCCCGGAGACTATGGCTACACCTTC. Translation gives CASSVAPGDYGYTF.

The genes are TRBV5-1 and TRBJ2-1; D uncertain. Trimming removed 6 bases at V and 9 bases at J, with 22 bases between. CDR1 is SGHRS and CDR2 is YFSETQ in the germline V gene. The CDR3 extends over 15 amino acids. CDR3 sequence reads: CASNPAPIGAGEQFF. As DNA, the CDR3 is TGCGCCAGCAACCCGGCCCCCATAGGAGCCGGTGAGCAGTTCTTC.

The V call is TRBV7-2, the J call TRBJ2-5; TRBD1 is a possible D gene (7 bases). The CDR3 length is 14 residues. The V end was cut by 3 bases, the J end by 7 bases, with 15 bases between. Looked up from germline, CDR1 is SGHTA and CDR2 is FQGNSA. The CDR3 reads CASSLEGAGGTQYF. The CDR3, as DNA: TGTGCCAGCAGCTTGGAGGGGGCGGGTGGGACCCAGTACTTC. The full variable domain, with the rest looked up from reference TRBV7-2 and TRBJ2-5, is GAGVSQSPSNKVTEKGKDVELRCDPISGHTALYWYRQSLGQGLEFLIYFQGNSAPDKSGLPSDRFSAERTGGSVSTLTIQRTQQEDSAVYLCASSLEGAGGTQYFGPGTRLLVL.

The J gene is TRBJ1-4, the V gene TRBV2; D might be TRBD1 (6 bases). Germline assignment: CDR1 SNHLY and CDR2 FYNNEI. With 7 bases removed from V and 4 bases from J, the gap between germline ends came to 22 bases. The CDR3 loop spans 17 amino acids. CDR3 DNA: TGTGCCAGCACCCTAGGAACAGGGTCGTCAGTTAATGAAAAACTGTTTTTT. This gives the protein CASTLGTGSSVNEKLFF.

J is TRBJ1-1 and V is TRBV11-2; TRBD1 might be the D (5 bases). Between the trimmed V and J ends, which lost 5 bases and 7 bases, there was a span of 11 bases. CDR3 length equals 12 residues. Germline values: CDR1 SGHAT, CDR2 FQNNGV. As DNA, the CDR3 is TGTGCCAGCAGCCTAGGACACGTTGAAGCTTTCTTT. Its protein is CASSLGHVEAFF.

The chain uses TRBV6-5 and TRBJ1-2, with 9 bases lining up with TRBD1. V lost 5 bases to trimming and J lost 5 bases; unmatched junction nucleotides: 6. The V gene's germline CDR1 is MNHEY and CDR2 SVGAGI. The CDR3 length is 14 residues. DNA of the CDR3: TGTGCCAGCAGTCAAGGGACAGGGACATATGGCTACACCTTC. This codes for CASSQGTGTYGYTF.

V is TRBV4-3 and J is TRBJ1-5; 7 nucleotides match TRBD1. CDR1 LGHNA and CDR2 YSLEER come from the germline V gene. The CDR3 runs 15 residues. V was clipped by 2 bases and J by 4 bases; unmatched bases: 5. Here the CDR3 reads CASSQSTQGNQPQHF. As DNA, the CDR3 is TGCGCCAGCAGCCAATCGACACAGGGGAATCAGCCCCAGCATTTT.

The gene calls are TRBV9 and TRBJ2-5, with D perhaps matching TRBD1 (5 bases). Per the germline V gene, CDR1 is SGDLS and CDR2 is YYNGEE. V was shortened by 1 base and J by 2 bases, with 12 bases between the two germline ends. The CDR3 loop spans 15 amino acids. The CDR3 protein is CASSVRGWVQETQYF. DNA of the CDR3: TGTGCCAGCAGCGTAAGGGGTTGGGTACAAGAGACCCAGTACTTC.

The genes are TRBV7-3 and TRBJ2-4; D unresolved. V shed 2 bases and J shed 2 bases, with 25 bases lying between them. This CDR3 has 20 amino acids. Germline V gives CDR1 SGHTA, CDR2 FQGTGA. The CDR3 here is CASSLPTHLGPEQSKNIQYF. CDR3 nucleotides: TGTGCCAGCAGCTTACCCACACACCTTGGTCCAGAACAGTCCAAAAACATTCAGTACTTC.

The chain is built from TRBV7-9 and TRBJ1-2; 7 bases line up with TRBD1. Trimming at V came to 5 bases and at J to 4 bases, leaving 4 bases not matched to a gene. Germline CDR1 is SEHNR and CDR2 is FQNEAQ (reference sequence). The CDR3 totals 13 residues. The CDR3 nucleotides are TGTGCCAGCAGCCATCCAGGGGGCTATGGCTACACCTTC. Its translation is CASSHPGGYGYTF.

The CDR3 DNA follows: TGTGCCAGCAGCGCGTCCGGAGGGTACCATGGCTACACCTTC. It codes for CASSASGGYHGYTF. J is TRBJ1-2 and V is TRBV9; D remains unclear. The CDR3 runs to 14 residues. Germline CDR1 is SGDLS and CDR2 is YYNGEE. V lost 3 bases and J 6 bases, leaving 15 bases between the germline ends.

This chain connects TRBV27 to TRBJ1-6; D is unclear. V was shortened by 0 bases and J by 1 base, with 13 bases between the two germline ends. The germline gives CDR1 MNHEY, CDR2 SMNVEV (reference sequence). The CDR3 runs to 18 residues. Here the CDR3 reads CASSLSTPEPSYNSPLHF. CDR3 DNA: TGTGCCAGCAGTTTATCGACCCCGGAGCCTTCCTATAATTCACCCCTCCACTTT.

The chain uses TRBV9 and TRBJ1-1; no clear D gene. V shed 0 bases and J shed 3 bases, with 12 bases lying between them. CDR3 length: 15 residues. Germline CDR1 is SGDLS and CDR2 is YYNGEE. As DNA, the CDR3 is TGTGCCAGCAGCGTAGGAAGGGTGAGGGACACTGAAGCTTTCTTT. As protein: CASSVGRVRDTEAFF.

The chain has TRBV7-2 and TRBJ1-5, with D tentatively TRBD1 (6 bases). There are 16 residues in the CDR3. Germline lookup yields CDR1 SGHTA and CDR2 FQGNSA. V was trimmed by 1 base and J by 1 base, leaving 11 bases between them. The CDR3: CASSLESGVSNQPQHF. The CDR3 bases are TGTGCCAGCAGCTTAGAATCAGGGGTCAGCAATCAGCCCCAGCATTTT.

This clone was detected only once. The chain joins TRBV27 to TRBJ1-5; no definite D call. Germline assignment: CDR1 MNHEY and CDR2 SMNVEV (reference sequence). V dropped 6 bases and J dropped 0 bases, with 6 bases sitting between them. The length of the CDR3 is 13 residues. In DNA, the CDR3 is TGTGCCAGCAGAGGAGGTAGCAATCAGCCCCAGCATTTT. Its translation: CASRGGSNQPQHF.

J is TRBJ1-4 and V is TRBV4-2; TRBD1 is a possible D gene (5 bases). Between the trimmed V and J ends, which lost 6 bases and 0 bases, there was a span of 14 bases. Germline V CDR1 and CDR2: LGHNA, YNFKEQ. The CDR3 is 16 amino acids. CDR3 nucleotide sequence: TGTGCCAGCAGGAGAGGACACACCGCAACTAATGAAAAACTGTTTTTT. Its protein product is CASRRGHTATNEKLFF.

The chain is built from TRBV16 and TRBJ2-1, with TRBD1 matching over 7 bases. With 4 bases clipped from V and 0 bases from J, the junction kept 6 bases outside the gene matches. The CDR3 loop spans 16 amino acids. Germline V gene lookup returns CDR1 KGHSY and CDR2 FQNENV. The CDR3 nucleotides are TGTGCCAGCAGCCCGAGGACAGGCAGCTCCTACAATGAGCAGTTCTTC. As protein: CASSPRTGSSYNEQFF.

In this sample, this clone turned up once. The chain is built from TRBV7-9 and TRBJ2-3, with D hard to call. Per germline, CDR1 SEHNR and CDR2 FQNEAQ (reference sequence). Trimming removed 5 bases at V and 6 bases at J, with 9 bases between. This CDR3 region has 12 residues. The CDR3 loop is CASSPSMDTQYF. The CDR3, as DNA: TGTGCCAGCAGCCCAAGCATGGATACGCAGTATTTT. Combining the CDR3 with reference TRBV7-9 and TRBJ2-3 gives the whole variable domain DTGVSQNPRHKITKRGQNVTFRCDPISEHNRLYWYRQTLGQGPEFLTYFQNEAQLEKSRLLSDRFSAERPKGSFSTLEIQRTEQGDSAMYLCASSPSMDTQYFGPGTRLTVL.

This chain connects TRBV2 to TRBJ2-5, with D perhaps matching TRBD1 (6 bases). The J call is in doubt because the DNA end fits TRBJ2-7 better. Germline V gene sequence: CDR1 SNHLY, CDR2 FYNNEI. CDR3 size: 14 residues. The CDR3 DNA is TGTGCCAGCAATGGACAGATGAGCTCCTACGAGCAGTACTTC. It translates to CASNGQMSSYEQYF.

This chain links TRBV2 with TRBJ1-6; the match to TRBD1 covers 8 bases. V lost 6 bases and J lost 8; bases outside the gene matches: 6. CDR3 length equals 14 residues. Germline values: CDR1 SNHLY, CDR2 FYNNEI. The CDR3 reads CASSLDRADSPLHF. CDR3 bases: TGTGCCAGCAGCCTGGACAGGGCCGATTCACCCCTCCACTTT.

This sequence joins TRBV7-9 and TRBJ1-1; D gene ambiguous. Germline CDR1 and CDR2: SEHNR and FQNEAQ (reference sequence). This CDR3 has 16 residues. Between the trimmed V and J ends, which lost 5 bases and 1 base, there was a span of 17 bases. In DNA form, the CDR3 reads TGTGCCAGCAGCCCTATTCAGGTTCAGAGGAACACTGAAGCTTTCTTT. It translates to CASSPIQVQRNTEAFF.

The CDR3 DNA reads as TGTGCCAGCAGCTTGCCTAGCGGGGGGTACAATGAGCAGTTCTTC. It encodes CASSLPSGGYNEQFF. The chain joins TRBV5-6 to TRBJ2-1; the match to TRBD2 covers 11 bases. The CDR3 contains 15 residues. Looked up from germline, CDR1 is SGHDT and CDR2 is YYEEEE. With 1 base clipped from V and 4 bases from J, the junction kept 1 base outside the gene matches.

This chain links TRBV6-1 with TRBJ2-7; 9 bases are shared with TRBD2. The CDR3 is 15 residues long. CDR1 and CDR2 (germline): MNHNS, SASEGT. The V gene end was trimmed by 6 bases and the J gene end by 2 bases; junction bases not matched to a gene: 8. The CDR3 region has the DNA TGTGCCAGCAGAAACCTGCGGGGGGGCCCCTACGAGCAGTACTTC. This translates into CASRNLRGGPYEQYF.

This clone came up once. The chain links TRBV19 to TRBJ1-6; TRBD1 might be the D (5 bases). This CDR3 has 15 residues. Germline CDR1 and CDR2: LNHDA and SQIVND (reference sequence). V gave up 11 bases and J gave up 5 bases, with 19 bases separating them. The CDR3 loop is CASRGLFGDNSPLHF. Written as DNA, the CDR3 is TGTGCCTCTAGGGGATTGTTCGGTGATAATTCACCCCTCCACTTT.

Comments on this clone: The junction and the germline gene differ at one end; a read error may be behind it. DNA for the CDR3: TGCGCCAGAAGTGAGTGGGGGACAGGGAACACCGGGGAGCTGTTTTTT. Translated, it gives CARSEWGTGNTGELFF. The genes are TRBV10-2 and TRBJ2-2; TRBD1 matches at 8 bases. The germline CDR1 and CDR2 sequences are WSHSY and SAAADI. CDR3 length: 16 residues.

The V call is TRBV9, the J call TRBJ1-3; TRBD1 aligns across 9 bases. V lost 4 bases, J lost 0 bases, and 2 bases stayed unmatched. CDR3 length: 15 residues. Germline V lookup: CDR1 SGDLS, CDR2 YYNGEE. CDR3 coding DNA: TGTGCCAGCAGCCGGGACAGGGACTCTGGAAACACCATATATTTT. As protein: CASSRDRDSGNTIYF.

This rearrangement joins TRBV14 to TRBJ2-5; D perhaps matches TRBD1 (7 bases). Between the trimmed V and J ends, which lost 4 bases and 4 bases, there was a span of 13 bases. The CDR3 totals 14 residues. Germline CDR1 is SGHDN and CDR2 is FVKESK. Written as DNA, the CDR3 is TGTGCCAGCAGCCTGGCGGGGACAGCAGAGACCCAGTACTTC. Its translation is CASSLAGTAETQYF. Filled out from reference TRBV14 and TRBJ2-5, the complete variable domain reads EAGVTQFPSHSVIEKGQTVTLRCDPISGHDNLYWYRRVMGKEIKFLLHFVKESKQDESGMPNNRFLAERTGGTYSTLKVQPAELEDSGVYFCASSLAGTAETQYFGPGTRLLVL.

The chain employs TRBV4-1 and TRBJ1-1; D possibly corresponds to TRBD1 (5 bases). This CDR3 spans 12 amino acids. Germline-derived CDR1 and CDR2 are MGHRA and YSYEKL. V lost 3 bases to trimming and J lost 6 bases, with 8 bases between them. CDR3 coding DNA: TGCGCCAGCAGCCAGGGGGAGGCTGAAGCTTTCTTT. It is translated as CASSQGEAEAFF.